This is a list of T cell receptor beta chains from one sample in a study of CD8+ T cells in alopecia areata. The protocol was immunoSEQ multiplex PCR, while the TCRdb copy is restricted to in-frame clones and leaves out a portion. The profile shows 150,000 to 160,000 clones, 45% to 55% of them singletons. The sample was CD8+ T cells sorted from blood, taken at week 0. These receptors came from a human donor with alopecia areata. CDR3s include the opening cysteine and the closing phenylalanine or tryptophan. The D gene is left open where the match is weak. Rows give clone size only sometimes, using once, few, many, or a class for an expanded clone.

NA,TRBJ2-7,NA,TRBV30,TGTGCCTGGAGTGTAAGAGTGGGCAGGGGAGCCTACGAGCAGTACTTC,CAWSVRVGRGAYEQYF
NA,TRBJ1-4,NA,TRBV14,TGTGCCAGCAGTATTGCGTCGGGAAAACTGTTTTTT,CASSIASGKLFF
NA,TRBJ1-5,many,TRBV2,TGTGCCAGCAGCAGGCGCAATCAGCCCCAGCATTTT,CASSRRNQPQHF
NA,TRBJ1-5,once,TRBV11-2,TGTGCCAGCAGGAAGGACGGTGGCAATCAGCCCCAGCATTTT,CASRKDGGNQPQHF
NA,TRBJ2-3,NA,TRBV25-1,TGTGCCAGCAGAGGGTCGGCAGATACGCAGTATTTT,CASRGSADTQYF
NA,TRBJ2-1,few,TRBV7-8,TGTGCCAGCAGCTTCAGCATAACCTCCGATGAGCAGTTCTTC,CASSFSITSDEQFF
NA,TRBJ1-1,few,TRBV7-8,TGTGCCAGCAGCTTAGGATATGCGGTCAGAGACACTGAAGCTTTCTTT,CASSLGYAVRDTEAFF
NA,TRBJ1-5,NA,TRBV6-5,TGTGCCAGCAGTTACTCAAACGGACAGCCCCAGCATTTT,CASSYSNGQPQHF
NA,TRBJ1-1,NA,TRBV30,TGTGCCTGGAGTGTAGGAGGCCACGAAGCTTTCTTT,CAWSVGGHEAFF
TRBD1,TRBJ1-2,NA,TRBV29-1,TGCAGCGTCACAGGGGCGCCCGACTATCCCTATGGCTACACCTTC,CSVTGAPDYPYGYTF
NA,TRBJ1-2,NA,TRBV20-1,TGCAGTGCTAGGGAGTATGGCTACACCTTC,CSAREYGYTF
NA,TRBJ2-5,NA,TRBV29-1,TGCAGCGCCGGGGGACAGTTGGAGACCCAGTACTTC,CSAGGQLETQYF
NA,TRBJ2-2,NA,TRBV29-1,TGCAGCGTTGAAAAGGGGGGCACCGGGGAGCTGTTTTTT,CSVEKGGTGELFF